This T cell receptor (beta chain) is from a study of tumor-infiltrating lymphocytes in primary liver carcinoma (dated by TCRdb to the late 2010s). Regarding the study in general: Roughly 5 patients with histopathologically diagnosed primary liver carcinoma underwent surgical resection in China between late 2015 and March 2016. The five patients, three men and two women aged 30 to 69 years, had hepatocellular carcinoma (four) or combined HCC and intrahepatic cholangiocarcinoma (one). The five patients had tumors staged T1-T3 N0M0, with maximum diameters ranging from about 4.2 to 11 cm. Roughly 3.5 to 8 million productive TCRbeta reads were obtained per sample, and no significant difference in read depth was found between tissue types. Across five regions of each liver tumor, along with adjacent normal tissue and blood, the study brought together TCRbeta repertoire sequencing, expression microarrays and whole-exome sequencing. TCRbeta repertoire sequencing covered roughly 35 specimens from 5 patients: around 25 tumor regions, 5 adjacent noncancerous liver tissues and 5 peripheral blood samples. Repertoires from technical replicates were highly reproducible, with mean shared-clone rates about 0.9 and correlation coefficients above 0.95.

What the study reported, not specific to this receptor: The top 250 clones made up a significantly larger repertoire fraction in tumors than in blood (p = 0.039). Pairs of tumor regions showed greater repertoire overlap (mean 36%) than tumor-adjacent pairs (17%) or tumor-blood pairs (roughly 14%), which is consistent with antigen-driven expansion. With just a handful of patients in the study, the authors point out that the findings should be validated in a larger study. Because only the TCR beta chain was sequenced and unpaired alpha chains were not captured, true repertoire diversity is likely underestimated. Bulk unsorted samples precluded comparing CD4+ and CD8+ T cell repertoires.

A note on this clonotype: This receptor's antigen is unknown. A read error may be the cause here, since a much bigger clone is one base away.

TCRbeta-specific cDNA was reverse-transcribed from roughly 500 ng total RNA using a constant-region primer and ProtoScript II reverse transcriptase. Construction of the TCRbeta libraries relied on three nested rounds of multiplex PCR, following a slightly modified ARM-PCR procedure. The first two PCR rounds used multiplex TRBV1-TRBV30 forward primers with a Cbeta reverse primer, each for 10 cycles. A final 25-cycle PCR with Deep VentR polymerase added sample barcodes and Illumina adapters. Amplicons of 200-500 bp were gel-purified with a QIAquick gel extraction kit before sequencing. An Illumina HiSeq 2500 was used to sequence the TCRbeta amplicons with 250-bp paired-end reads. In the source study's methods: Quality trimming of reads was performed with Trimmomatic v0.33, and paired reads were merged with FLASH v1.2.11 so that full CDR3 sequences could be recovered. V, D and J germline segments were assigned to the rearranged TCRbeta sequences using MiGEC v1.2.1b. VDJtools v1.0.0 computed clonotype statistics and Shannon-Wiener diversity indices. To reduce sampling bias, subsequent analyses other than the diversity analysis used only the 250 most abundant clonotypes in each sample. TCRdb ran its own pipeline on the public reads, namely fastp trimming at Q25 and MiXCR clone calling, and kept in-frame beta chains. For every CDR3 protein sequence, its rows merge into one entry that carries the most common genes and DNA. The V and J calls and clone size are TCRdb's, not the authors'. The sample contains some 190,000 distinct CDR3 sequences, 50% to 75% of them found a single time. Around 74% of the sample is held by the ten biggest clonotypes.

Blood RNA was extracted from unsorted whole blood using TRIzol reagent, and germline DNA was obtained with the DNeasy Blood & Tissue kit. Chronic HBV infection was present in the patients, and the patients were treatment-naive at sampling. Before surgery, about 4 milliliters of peripheral blood were collected into K2EDTA tubes. The germline V gene encodes CDR1 SGHAT and CDR2 FQNNGV. The CDR3 contains 17 residues, cysteine and phenylalanine counted. The kept DNA is CDR3 alone, 51 bases in frame from the first base. Trimming takes 10 bases from V and 0 bases from J, and the germline ends sit 22 bases apart.

The sequenced sample was peripheral blood. The rearrangement joined TRBV11-2 to TRBJ1-3; TRBD1 might be the D gene, on 5 matching bases. The origin of this receptor is a man between 35 and 55 years old with primary liver carcinoma and hepatitis B virus infection. The nucleotide sequence reads as follows: TGTGCCATCCGCGGGGCAGCCTTTACCCACTCTGGAAACACCATATATTTT. This is translated as CAIRGAAFTHSGNTIYF. Reference TRBV11-2 and TRBJ1-3 genes cover what lies past the CDR3, so the full variable domain is EAGVAQSPRYKIIEKRQSVAFWCNPISGHATLYWYQQILGQGPKLLIQFQNNGVVDDSQLPKDRFSAERLKGVDSTLKIQPAKLEDSAVYLCAIRGAAFTHSGNTIYFGEGSWLTVV.